This TCR beta chain was sequenced during a study of spatial heterogeneity in lung cancer. Overall study findings and caveats: Tumors with more nonsynonymous mutations had more expanded intratumoral alpha and beta TCRs.

A single record per CDR3 protein comes from TCRdb applying MiXCR to the 5' RACE reads. The sample shows over 5,500 distinct CDR3 sequences, 7.5% to 9.5% of them seen only once. Time point: sample taken at primary tumor resection. This clonotype appeared many times. Its specificity is unknown. Germline CDR1 is SGHRS and CDR2 is YFSETQ. This CDR3 contains 13 residues. V was clipped by 1 base and J by 0 bases, with 4 bases between them. The chain joins TRBV5-1 to TRBJ1-1, with D hard to call. Sequenced material: lung tumor tissue, taken at surgery. The receptor was derived from a female donor with early-stage non-small cell lung cancer. CDR3 coding DNA: TGCGCCAGCAGCTTGTTCATGAACACTGAAGCTTTCTTT. Protein sequence: CASSLFMNTEAFF.